This TCR beta chain is drawn from a study of OX40 agonist ivuxolimab in advanced cancers. Study results and limitations: There was clonal expansion of CD4+ and CD8+ blood T cells by week 6 at 0.1 to 3.0 mg/kg. In CD8+ T cells, expanded clones were on average more numerous than in CD4+. The study did not work out the antigen specificity of the expanded peripheral T cells.

About this clone: Its target is unknown.

Researchers took blood at baseline, on cycle 4 day 1, and on cycle 7 day 1. Sequenced by immunoSEQ multiplex PCR; TCRdb stores in-frame clones only, minus some. Seen here are some 34,000 clones, under 85% observed once, and the top ten hold over 10%. The input for sequencing was CD4+ or CD8+ T cells sorted from blood, taken in a trial of the OX40 agonist ivuxolimab. This clonotype originated in an adult with an advanced solid tumor such as melanoma, head and neck, liver or kidney cancer.

CDR3 in DNA: TGTGCCAGCTCCGGGCCAGGGGCCAGGGAGCCCCAGCATTTT. It specifies CASSGPGAREPQHF. The rearrangement uses TRBV7-8 and TRBJ1-5; tentative D call: TRBD1 (6 bases). Germline values: CDR1 SGHVS, CDR2 FQNEAQ. The CDR3 spans 14 residues. The V end was cut by 8 bases, the J end by 8 bases, with 19 bases between. Variable domain in full (rest from reference TRBV7-8 and TRBJ1-5): GAGVSQSPRYKVAKRGQDVALRCDPISGHVSLFWYQQALGQGPEFLTYFQNEAQLDKSGLPSDRFFAERPEGSVSTLKIQRTQQEDSAVYLCASSGPGAREPQHFGDGTRLSIL.